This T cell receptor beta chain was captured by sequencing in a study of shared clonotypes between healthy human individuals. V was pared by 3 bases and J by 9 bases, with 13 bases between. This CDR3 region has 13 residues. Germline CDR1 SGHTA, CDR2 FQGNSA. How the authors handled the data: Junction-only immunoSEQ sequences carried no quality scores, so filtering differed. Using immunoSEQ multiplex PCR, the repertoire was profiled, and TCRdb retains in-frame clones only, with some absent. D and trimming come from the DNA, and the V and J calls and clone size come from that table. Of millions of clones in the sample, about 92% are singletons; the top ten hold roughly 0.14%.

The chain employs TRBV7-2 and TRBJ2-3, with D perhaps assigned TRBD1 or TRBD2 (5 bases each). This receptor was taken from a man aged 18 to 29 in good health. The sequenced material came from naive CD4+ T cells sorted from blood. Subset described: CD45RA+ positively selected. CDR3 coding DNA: TGTGCCAGCAGCTTGAGGGGTGGACGCACGCAGTATTTT. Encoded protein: CASSLRGGRTQYF. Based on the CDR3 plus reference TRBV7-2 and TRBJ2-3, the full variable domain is GAGVSQSPSNKVTEKGKDVELRCDPISGHTALYWYRQSLGQGLEFLIYFQGNSAPDKSGLPSDRFSAERTGGSVSTLTIQRTQQEDSAVYLCASSLRGGRTQYFGPGTRLTVL.